The 25 T cell receptor beta chains given below trace back to one sample, sequenced in a study of T cell responses to AZD1222 COVID-19 vaccine. Method: immunoSEQ multiplex PCR; TCRdb's copy keeps in-frame clones and lacks some. Of some 200,000 clones listed, about 92% were seen once; the top ten hold around 3.6%. Sequenced material: peripheral blood, taken 28 days after the second dose of the MenACWY control vaccine. Receptor source: an adult who received the MenACWY meningococcal vaccine as a control.

The J gene is TRBJ2-1, the V gene TRBV11-3; D not resolved. The CDR3 loop spans 13 amino acids. Trimming pared 2 bases from V and 4 bases from J, leaving 6 bases between. Germline assignment: CDR1 SGHNT and CDR2 YENEEA. The CDR3 protein is CASSLNGYNEQFF. In DNA form, the CDR3 reads TGTGCCAGCAGCTTAAACGGATACAATGAGCAGTTCTTC. Variable domain in full (rest from reference TRBV11-3 and TRBJ2-1): EAGVVQSPRYKIIEKKQPVAFWCNPISGHNTLYWYLQNLGQGPELLIRYENEEAVDDSQLPKDRFSAERLKGVDSTLKIQPAELGDSAVYLCASSLNGYNEQFFGPGTRLTVL.

The rearrangement links TRBV7-9 to TRBJ1-1; D perhaps matches TRBD1 (6 bases). The germline V and J ends were trimmed by 0 bases and 7 bases, with 9 bases remaining between them. The CDR3 is made up of 13 amino acids. CDR1 is SEHNR, CDR2 FQNEAQ, per germline (reference sequence). CDR3 loop: CASSLAEGVEAFF. The CDR3 nucleotides read TGTGCCAGCAGCTTAGCGGAGGGGGTTGAAGCTTTCTTT.

This chain uses TRBV2 with TRBJ1-6, with unresolved D. The V end was cut by 4 bases, the J end by 8 bases, with 12 bases between. This CDR3 contains 14 residues. Germline assignment: CDR1 SNHLY and CDR2 FYNNEI. CDR3 sequence: CASSVLQKDSPLHF. The CDR3 DNA follows: TGTGCCAGCAGTGTCCTTCAAAAGGATTCACCCCTCCACTTT.

V and J are TRBV6-4 and TRBJ2-7; perhaps D is TRBD1 or TRBD2 (5 bases each). Per the germline V gene, CDR1 is MRHNA and CDR2 is SNTAGT. This CDR3 region has 11 residues. With 10 bases removed from V and 7 bases from J, the gap between germline ends came to 14 bases. CDR3 in DNA: TGTGCCATGGGGCCCCCGGGGGAGCAGTACTTC. This translates into CAMGPPGEQYF.

This sequence joins TRBV30 and TRBJ2-3, with TRBD2 matching 10 bases. CDR1 is GTSNPN and CDR2 is SVGIG in the germline V gene (reference sequence). J gave up 6 bases and V 4 bases, and 7 bases lay outside the gene matches. This CDR3 spans 14 amino acids. This CDR3 reads CAWTLLAGMDTQYF. The CDR3 nucleotides are TGTGCCTGGACCTTACTAGCGGGGATGGATACGCAGTATTTT.

The chain recombines TRBV11-2 with TRBJ2-1; a weak D match, TRBD2 (6 bases). The V and J ends lost 0 bases and 9 bases respectively, with 18 bases between them. From germline, CDR1 is SGHAT and CDR2 FQNNGV. The CDR3 is 16 amino acids. The CDR3: CASSLDGMWEAGEQFF. DNA of the CDR3: TGTGCCAGCAGCTTAGATGGAATGTGGGAGGCAGGTGAGCAGTTCTTC.

There are a few counts of this clone. CDR3 sequence: CASSLNLSPEAFF. CDR3 bases: TGTGCCAGCAGCCTCAACTTATCCCCAGAAGCTTTCTTT. The chain joins TRBV11-1 to TRBJ1-1, with D hard to call. Trimming removed 5 bases from V and 8 bases from J, with 15 bases in between. The germline CDR1 and CDR2 sequences are SGHAT and FQDESV (reference sequence). The CDR3 consists of 13 residues. Full variable domain (rest looked up from reference TRBV11-1 and TRBJ1-1): EAEVAQSPRYKITEKSQAVAFWCDPISGHATLYWYRQILGQGPELLVQFQDESVVDDSQLPKDRFSAERLKGVDSTLKIQPAELGDSAMYLCASSLNLSPEAFFGQGTRLTVV.

This chain uses TRBV3-1 (or the pseudogene TRBV3-2) with TRBJ2-7; D is possibly TRBD2 (5 bases). CDR1 LGHDT and CDR2 YNNKEL come from the germline V gene (reference sequence). This CDR3 region has 15 residues. The V and J ends lost 0 bases and 1 base respectively, with 10 bases between them. In nucleotides, the CDR3 is TGTGCCAGCAGCCAAGAAATAGGGAGATCCTACGAGCAGTACTTC. It specifies CASSQEIGRSYEQYF.

The chain carries TRBV15 and TRBJ1-2; no clear D gene. Looked up from germline, CDR1 is LNHNV and CDR2 is YYDKDF (reference sequence). V dropped 1 base and J dropped 0 bases, with 6 bases sitting between them. The CDR3 contains 14 residues. This chain's CDR3 is CATSRGIANYGYTF. CDR3 in DNA: TGTGCCACCAGCAGAGGGATCGCTAACTATGGCTACACCTTC. Together with reference TRBV15 and TRBJ1-2, the CDR3 gives the full variable domain: DAMVIQNPRYQVTQFGKPVTLSCSQTLNHNVMYWYQQKSSQAPKLLFHYYDKDFNNEADTPDNFQSRRPNTSFCFLDIRSPGLGDTAMYLCATSRGIANYGYTFGSGTRLTVV.

The rearrangement joins TRBV11-1 to TRBJ2-3; 7 bases map to TRBD1. CDR3 length: 18 amino acids. CDR1 and CDR2 (germline): SGHAT, FQDESV (reference sequence). V was clipped by 0 bases and J by 2 bases; unmatched bases: 11. This chain's CDR3 is CASSLAEMIGQATDTQYF. The CDR3 nucleotides are TGTGCCAGCAGCTTAGCCGAGATGATTGGACAGGCCACAGATACGCAGTATTTT.

The V call is TRBV19, the J call TRBJ1-2; D is possibly TRBD1 (5 bases). The CDR3 has 16 amino acids. Per germline, CDR1 LNHDA and CDR2 SQIVND (reference sequence). Trimming removed 0 bases from V and 4 bases from J, with 15 bases in between. The CDR3 coding sequence is TGTGCCAGTAGTATAGAACCCACAGGACTATCCTATGGCTACACCTTC. It is translated as CASSIEPTGLSYGYTF.

CDR3 in DNA: TGTGCCAGCTCGAGTACAGGAAATGAAAAACTGTTTTTT. Translating gives CASSSTGNEKLFF. This sequence joins TRBV18 and TRBJ1-4; possibly TRBD1 for D (5 bases). The CDR3 has 13 amino acids. Deletions cut 6 bases from V and 5 bases from J, with 10 bases between. The germline CDR1 and CDR2 sequences are KGHSH and LQKENI.

This chain joins TRBV6-6 and TRBJ2-1; TRBD2 aligns across 8 bases. Germline values: CDR1 MNHNY, CDR2 SVGAGI (reference sequence). V trimming: 7 bases; J trimming: 4 bases; junction bases outside the gene matches: 9. This CDR3 contains 15 residues. In DNA, the CDR3 is TGTGCCAGCAAAGTTAAGCGGGAGATATACAATGAGCAGTTCTTC. Its protein product is CASKVKREIYNEQFF.

V is TRBV19 and J is TRBJ1-5; a possible D gene is TRBD1 (5 bases). Between the trimmed V and J ends, which lost 5 bases and 4 bases, there was a span of 12 bases. Germline V gene sequence: CDR1 LNHDA, CDR2 SQIVND (reference sequence). The CDR3 is 14 residues long. CDR3 nucleotides: TGTGCCAGTAGTTCTTCCGACAGAAATCAGCCCCAGCATTTT. As protein: CASSSSDRNQPQHF.

The chain combines TRBV18 with TRBJ1-2; TRBD1 is a possible D gene (6 bases). V was shortened by 2 bases and J by 6 bases, with 7 bases between the two germline ends. Germline V gene lookup returns CDR1 KGHSH and CDR2 LQKENI. CDR3 size: 12 residues. The CDR3 reads CASSPGGHGYTF. Here the CDR3 DNA reads TGTGCCAGCTCACCAGGGGGGCATGGCTACACCTTC.

CDR3 sequence (DNA): TGTGCCAGCAGTGAGTGGGGCGAGCAGTACTTC. This sequence encodes CASSEWGEQYF. V and J are TRBV5-8 and TRBJ2-7; D gene uncertain. Germline CDR1 and CDR2: SGHTS and YDEGEE. The CDR3 has 11 amino acids. V was clipped by 5 bases and J by 6 bases, with 9 bases between them.

This clone showed up many times. The chain uses TRBV7-6 and TRBJ2-3; 7 bases fit TRBD2. CDR3 length equals 18 residues. Germline lookup yields CDR1 SGHVS and CDR2 FNYEAQ. V lost 1 base to trimming and J lost 0 bases; unmatched junction nucleotides: 10. CDR3 DNA sequence: TGTGCCAGCAGCTTAGAGAGGGTCCTAGCGGTTAGCACAGATACGCAGTATTTT. Protein: CASSLERVLAVSTDTQYF.

This sequence joins TRBV19 and TRBJ1-5; no reliable D call. The CDR3 loop spans 12 amino acids. With 2 bases removed from V and 10 bases from J, the gap between germline ends came to 9 bases. The V gene's germline CDR1 is LNHDA and CDR2 SQIVND (reference sequence). The CDR3 reads CASSIFSGPQHF. CDR3 sequence (DNA): TGTGCCAGTAGTATATTCTCGGGACCCCAGCATTTT.

The rearrangement uses TRBV13 and TRBJ2-7; 10 bases agree with TRBD2. With V trimmed by 4 bases and J by 2 bases, 8 bases remained unmatched. Germline V lookup: CDR1 PRHDT, CDR2 FYEKMQ (reference sequence). CDR3 length: 16 amino acids. The CDR3 sequence: CASSSPSGRVTYEQYF. CDR3 DNA: TGTGCCAGCAGCTCGCCCAGCGGGAGGGTTACCTACGAGCAGTACTTC.

The V call is TRBV3-1 (or the pseudogene TRBV3-2), the J call TRBJ2-2; the D gene is possibly TRBD1 (5 bases). The germline V gene encodes CDR1 LGHDT and CDR2 YNNKEL (reference sequence). V lost 4 bases and J lost 6, with 12 bases in between. The CDR3 is 14 residues long. The CDR3 DNA follows: TGTGCCAGCAGCCTCTCCCCAGGGTCCGGGGAGCTGTTTTTT. Protein: CASSLSPGSGELFF.

V usage is TRBV9 and J usage is TRBJ2-2; TRBD2 matches at 10 bases. Germline values: CDR1 SGDLS, CDR2 YYNGEE. V dropped 3 bases and J dropped 0; count of bases not matched to a gene: 11. This CDR3 has 19 residues. This chain's CDR3 is CASSAGGTSERSNTGELFF. The CDR3 coding sequence is TGTGCCAGCAGCGCCGGGGGGACTAGCGAACGGTCGAACACCGGGGAGCTGTTTTTT.

The V and J genes are TRBV7-9 and TRBJ2-1, with a possible D match to TRBD1 (6 bases). The CDR3 spans 15 residues. Germline values: CDR1 SEHNR, CDR2 FQNEAQ (reference sequence). V was clipped by 5 bases and J by 4 bases, with 15 bases between them. The CDR3 bases are TGTGCCAGCAGCCCCGTTCTAGGGGGATACAATGAGCAGTTCTTC. Translating it yields CASSPVLGGYNEQFF.

This chain uses TRBV10-3 with TRBJ1-3, with D possibly TRBD1 on 6 matching bases. From germline, CDR1 is ENHRY and CDR2 SYGVKD. The germline V and J ends were trimmed by 7 bases and 5 bases, with 15 bases remaining between them. CDR3 length equals 14 residues. The CDR3: CAIIPQGSRNTIYF. CDR3 DNA sequence: TGTGCCATCATTCCACAGGGATCTAGAAACACCATATATTTT.

The chain has TRBV4-3 and TRBJ2-1; TRBD2 agrees at 11 bases. Germline lookup yields CDR1 LGHNA and CDR2 YSLEER. CDR3 length: 16 residues. The V gene end was trimmed by 4 bases and the J gene end by 4 bases; junction bases not matched to a gene: 6. Here the CDR3 reads CASSLQLAGDYNEQFF. For the CDR3, the DNA is TGCGCCAGCAGCCTCCAACTAGCGGGAGATTACAATGAGCAGTTCTTC.

The genes are TRBV7-9 and TRBJ2-7; a weak D match, TRBD1 (6 bases). CDR3 length: 15 residues. Trimming left V 7 bases short and J 6 bases short, with 22 bases between. Germline V gene lookup returns CDR1 SEHNR and CDR2 FQNEAQ (reference sequence). CDR3 sequence (DNA): TGTGCCAGCAACGTACAGGGTCTCCCCTCTAGCGAGCAGTACTTC. Its protein is CASNVQGLPSSEQYF.